These 3 T cell receptor beta chains came from one sample sequenced in a study of blood T cells in healthy people across ages (dated by TCRdb to 2013 to 2016). The library was made by 5' RACE. TCRdb lists the instrument as Illumina HiSeq 2500. A second about 7 to 11 cycle PCR used a sample-barcoded 5' primer and a J-beta primer mix. In-frame beta chains were kept once TCRdb had trimmed the public reads at Q25 with fastp and called clones with MiXCR. All rows with the same CDR3 protein become a single entry with the most common DNA and genes. This sample comprises some 1.7 million distinct CDR3 sequences, about 28% of them detected only once. The ten largest clones represent 7.7% of the sample. The sample consisted of blood. The receptors were gathered from a woman aged 25 to 39 in good health.

This clonotype appeared many times. V is TRBV20-1 and J is TRBJ2-3; D perhaps matches TRBD1 (5 bases). From germline, CDR1 is DFQATT and CDR2 SNEGSKA (reference sequence). Trimming removed 4 bases from V and 6 bases from J, with 11 bases in between. CDR3 size: 12 residues. The CDR3 loop reads CSAIRPGDTQYF. As DNA, the CDR3 is TGCAGTGCTATCAGACCAGGGGATACGCAGTATTTT.

This clonotype was found a few times. This chain joins TRBV20-1 and TRBJ2-7; TRBD1 aligns across 7 bases. The V gene's germline CDR1 is DFQATT and CDR2 SNEGSKA (reference sequence). The CDR3 has 15 residues. With V trimmed by 0 bases and J by 3 bases, 8 bases remained unmatched. The chain's CDR3 is CSARDQSGQSYEQYF. The CDR3 region has the DNA TGCAGTGCTAGAGATCAATCGGGACAGAGCTACGAGCAGTACTTC.

This sequence joins TRBV19 and TRBJ2-3, with 11 bases lining up with TRBD2. This CDR3 comprises 17 residues. Germline V gene data show CDR1 as LNHDA and CDR2 as SQIVND (reference sequence). The V and J ends lost 5 bases and 0 bases, in that order; junction bases with no gene match: 7. The CDR3 nucleotides are TGTGCCAGTAGTCCCCGGGGACTAGCGGTTAGCACAGATACGCAGTATTTT. This encodes CASSPRGLAVSTDTQYF.